What follows are 14 T cell receptor beta chains derived from one specimen sequenced in a study of blood T cell repertoires in COVID-19. This table comes from immunoSEQ multiplex PCR, and its TCRdb copy is limited to in-frame clones, with some not included. Of 100,000 to 150,000 clones listed, around 78% are singletons. Input material: peripheral blood. Receptors were obtained from a man aged 70-80 years with acute or convalescent COVID-19.

This clone was found a few times. The chain joins TRBV19 to TRBJ1-1; D remains unclear. The CDR3 contains 15 residues. Trimming pared 6 bases from V and 5 bases from J, leaving 19 bases between. The germline CDR1 and CDR2 sequences are LNHDA and SQIVND (reference sequence). The CDR3 sequence is CASSPRKEGRTEAFF. In nucleotides, the CDR3 is TGTGCCAGTAGCCCACGCAAGGAGGGAAGAACTGAAGCTTTCTTT.

The V call is TRBV6-5, the J call TRBJ2-3; 8 positions agree with TRBD1. Germline V gives CDR1 MNHEY, CDR2 SVGAGI. The junction had 4 bases not matched to a gene; V was cut back by 2 bases and J by 3 bases. CDR3 length: 15 residues. CDR3 coding DNA: TGTGCCAGCAGTTACCTCAGGGGGCGTACAGATACGCAGTATTTT. Its protein is CASSYLRGRTDTQYF.

V and J are TRBV27 and TRBJ1-2; no definite D call. Germline CDR1 and CDR2: MNHEY and SMNVEV (reference sequence). V was cut by 5 bases and J by 8 bases, with 15 bases left in between. The CDR3 covers 13 residues. The CDR3 nucleotides read TGTGCCAGCAGTAAGGGAGATCTATGGGGCTACACCTTC. This sequence encodes CASSKGDLWGYTF.

This clone has more than one count but fewer than ten. This chain uses TRBV5-1 with TRBJ1-6; 9 bases fit TRBD1. The germline V gene encodes CDR1 SGHRS and CDR2 YFSETQ. V shed 1 base, J shed 6 bases, and the junction held 2 bases outside the gene matches. CDR3 size: 15 residues. CDR3: CASSLQGQGNSPLHF. The CDR3 bases are TGCGCCAGCAGCTTGCAGGGACAGGGTAATTCACCCCTCCACTTT.

The chain has TRBV7-9 and TRBJ1-1; 9 bases fit TRBD1. The germline V gene has CDR1 SEHNR and CDR2 FQNEAQ (reference sequence). This CDR3 comprises 13 residues. Trimming took 11 bases from V and 0 from J; bases not matched to a gene: 4. The CDR3 coding sequence is TGTGCCCCTCGGGACAGGGTGAACACTGAAGCTTTCTTT. Translation: CAPRDRVNTEAFF.

The chain has TRBV18 and TRBJ1-1; 10 nucleotides agree with TRBD1. Trimming cost V 3 bases and J 3 bases; bases outside gene matches: 1. Per the germline V gene, CDR1 is KGHSH and CDR2 is LQKENI. This CDR3 has 14 residues. The CDR3 DNA is TGTGCCAGCTCACCCGACAGGGGGCACACTGAAGCTTTCTTT. It codes for CASSPDRGHTEAFF.

The V and J genes are TRBV15 and TRBJ2-7; no firm D call. This CDR3 spans 15 amino acids. Per the germline V gene, CDR1 is LNHNV and CDR2 is YYDKDF (reference sequence). The V end was cut by 4 bases, the J end by 4 bases, with 17 bases between. The CDR3 nucleotides are TGTGCCACCAGCATCTCGTCGGAACAGCTTTACGAGCAGTACTTC. Protein product: CATSISSEQLYEQYF.

This sequence joins TRBV5-8 and TRBJ2-5; 8 nucleotides match TRBD2. V lost 6 bases, J lost 0 bases, and 13 bases stayed unmatched. Looked up from germline, CDR1 is SGHTS and CDR2 is YDEGEE. The CDR3 contains 17 residues. This CDR3 reads CASTTGGGGFYQETQYF. CDR3 sequence (DNA): TGTGCCAGCACCACCGGGGGCGGGGGGTTTTACCAAGAGACCCAGTACTTC.

This clone was detected ten times or more. The rearrangement joins TRBV6-2 or TRBV6-3 to TRBJ1-5; TRBD1 might be the D (5 bases). The V gene lost 3 bases and the J gene lost 5 bases, with 14 bases spanning the gap. CDR1 is MNHEY, CDR2 SVGEGT, per germline. The CDR3 consists of 15 residues. In DNA form, the CDR3 reads TGTGCCAGCAGTTATACCCAGGGAGGCGATCAGCCCCAGCATTTT. Protein product: CASSYTQGGDQPQHF.

The chain joins TRBV3-1 (or the pseudogene TRBV3-2) to TRBJ2-3; D is undetermined. Germline CDR1 and CDR2: LGHDT and YNNKEL (reference sequence). The CDR3 has 14 residues. V was trimmed by 4 bases and J by 5 bases, leaving 13 bases between them. The CDR3 is CASSPPSLVDTQYF. In DNA form, the CDR3 reads TGTGCCAGCAGCCCTCCCTCCCTAGTAGATACGCAGTATTTT.

The chain uses TRBV11-2 and TRBJ2-1, with 10 bases that match TRBD1. The germline gives CDR1 SGHAT, CDR2 FQNNGV. This CDR3 is 16 amino acids long. Losses at the gene ends were 4 bases for V and 4 bases for J; bases not matched to a gene: 7. CDR3 region: CASSWDRDRGYNEQFF. The CDR3 DNA follows: TGTGCCAGCAGCTGGGACCGGGACAGGGGTTACAATGAGCAGTTCTTC. Filled out from reference TRBV11-2 and TRBJ2-1, the complete variable domain reads EAGVAQSPRYKIIEKRQSVAFWCNPISGHATLYWYQQILGQGPKLLIQFQNNGVVDDSQLPKDRFSAERLKGVDSTLKIQPAKLEDSAVYLCASSWDRDRGYNEQFFGPGTRLTVL.

V usage is TRBV5-1 and J usage is TRBJ2-3; D remains ambiguous. CDR1 and CDR2 from the germline V gene are SGHRS and YFSETQ. CDR3 size: 14 residues. V was trimmed by 3 bases and J by 5 bases, leaving 13 bases between them. CDR3: CASSSESPGDTQYF. As DNA, the CDR3 is TGCGCCAGCAGCTCGGAATCCCCGGGAGATACGCAGTATTTT. The full variable domain, completed using reference TRBV5-1 and TRBJ2-3, is KAGVTQTPRYLIKTRGQQVTLSCSPISGHRSVSWYQQTPGQGLQFLFEYFSETQRNKGNFPGRFSGRQFSNSRSEMNVSTLELGDSALYLCASSSESPGDTQYFGPGTRLTVL.

The chain has TRBV25-1 and TRBJ2-7, with D unresolved. From germline, CDR1 is MGHDK and CDR2 SYGVNS. V shed 4 bases and J shed 4 bases, with 11 bases lying between them. There are 13 residues in the CDR3. The CDR3 region has the DNA TGTGCCAGCAGTGTTAGTGTTTTTTACGAGCAGTACTTC. Translated: CASSVSVFYEQYF.

The genes are TRBV10-1 and TRBJ2-1; D is perhaps TRBD1 (5 bases). The ends were cut back, 2 bases at V and 1 base at J, with 9 bases in the middle. CDR1 is WNHNN, CDR2 SYGVQD, per germline (reference sequence). This CDR3 has 15 residues. CDR3 DNA: TGCGCCAGCAGTGAGAGGGGCCCGTCCTACAATGAGCAGTTCTTC. Residues: CASSERGPSYNEQFF.